The rows below give T cell receptor beta chains drawn from one sample of a study of blood T cell repertoires in COVID-19. Sequencing used immunoSEQ multiplex PCR; TCRdb keeps in-frame clones, though not all of them. The table lists about 270,000 clones, 81% of them singletons. What was sequenced was peripheral blood. Source of these receptors: an older woman with active or convalescent COVID-19. CDR3s include the opening cysteine and the closing phenylalanine or tryptophan. D genes are given only for firm matches. Where a row states a size, it is once, few, many or the class of an expanded clone; other rows omit it.

V gene: TRBV7-9
clone size: .
D gene: TRBD2
J gene: TRBJ2-3
CDR3 protein: CASSLDRLAGRDTQYF
CDR3 DNA: TGTGCCAGCAGCTTAGATCGACTAGCAGGTAGAGATACGCAGTATTTT

V gene: TRBV5-1
clone size: .
D gene: .
J gene: TRBJ2-2
CDR3 protein: CASTRTGANTGELFF
CDR3 DNA: TGCGCCAGCACCCGAACGGGGGCGAACACCGGGGAGCTGTTTTTT

V gene: TRBV12-3/TRBV12-4
clone size: .
D gene: .
J gene: TRBJ1-1
CDR3 protein: CASSFSRAEAFF
CDR3 DNA: TGTGCCAGCAGTTTCTCCCGCGCTGAAGCTTTCTTT

V gene: TRBV11-2
clone size: .
D gene: TRBD1
J gene: TRBJ1-1
CDR3 protein: CASSPDRDTEAFF
CDR3 DNA: TGTGCCAGCAGCCCGGACAGGGACACTGAAGCTTTCTTT

V gene: TRBV11-2
clone size: .
D gene: TRBD2
J gene: TRBJ2-3
CDR3 protein: CASSPGLATDTQYF
CDR3 DNA: TGTGCCAGCAGCCCAGGACTAGCCACAGATACGCAGTATTTT

V gene: TRBV19
clone size: few
D gene: .
J gene: TRBJ1-4
CDR3 protein: CASSRRGIDEKLFF
CDR3 DNA: TGTGCCAGTAGTAGGAGAGGGATTGATGAAAAACTGTTTTTT

V gene: TRBV18
clone size: .
D gene: .
J gene: TRBJ2-5
CDR3 protein: CASSPSGETQYF
CDR3 DNA: TGTGCCAGCTCACCCTCGGGAGAGACCCAGTACTTC

V gene: TRBV9
clone size: .
D gene: TRBD1
J gene: TRBJ1-2
CDR3 protein: CASSGWTGVNYGYTF
CDR3 DNA: TGTGCCAGCAGCGGGTGGACAGGGGTTAACTATGGCTACACCTTC

V gene: TRBV9
clone size: .
D gene: .
J gene: TRBJ2-5
CDR3 protein: CASSVGTEETQYF
CDR3 DNA: TGTGCCAGCAGCGTAGGGACAGAAGAGACCCAGTACTTC

V gene: TRBV5-8
clone size: .
D gene: .
J gene: TRBJ1-2
CDR3 protein: CASSSGLQGAVYGYTF
CDR3 DNA: TGTGCCAGCAGCTCGGGCCTCCAGGGCGCGGTTTATGGCTACACCTTC

V gene: TRBV7-2
clone size: .
D gene: .
J gene: TRBJ1-1
CDR3 protein: CASSLGRGIEAFF
CDR3 DNA: TGTGCCAGCAGCTTGGGAAGAGGGATTGAAGCTTTCTTT

V gene: TRBV19
clone size: .
D gene: .
J gene: TRBJ1-1
CDR3 protein: CASSIDLAVNTEAFF
CDR3 DNA: TGTGCCAGTAGTATAGATCTGGCAGTGAACACTGAAGCTTTCTTT

V gene: TRBV19
clone size: .
D gene: .
J gene: TRBJ1-1
CDR3 protein: CASSIVQGYTEAFF
CDR3 DNA: TGTGCCAGTAGTATAGTACAGGGCTACACTGAAGCTTTCTTT

V gene: TRBV10-1
clone size: .
D gene: .
J gene: TRBJ2-3
CDR3 protein: CASSRQGTDTQYF
CDR3 DNA: TGCGCCAGCAGCCGACAGGGCACAGATACGCAGTATTTT

V gene: TRBV9
clone size: .
D gene: .
J gene: TRBJ1-4
CDR3 protein: CASSGLTGIPNEKLFF
CDR3 DNA: TGTGCCAGCAGCGGTTTAACAGGGATCCCTAATGAAAAACTGTTTTTT

V gene: TRBV4-2
clone size: few
D gene: .
J gene: TRBJ2-3
CDR3 protein: CASSQVSGLTDTQYF
CDR3 DNA: TGTGCCAGCAGCCAAGTTTCGGGACTTACAGATACGCAGTATTTT

V gene: TRBV7-8
clone size: .
D gene: TRBD1
J gene: TRBJ1-2
CDR3 protein: CASSLVGDSLRPTPGCAF
CDR3 DNA: TGTGCCAGCAGCTTAGTGGGGGACAGCCTTCGGCCCACGCCGGGTTGTGCCTTC

V gene: TRBV5-4
clone size: .
D gene: TRBD1
J gene: TRBJ2-7
CDR3 protein: CASSIRDSSYEQYF
CDR3 DNA: TGTGCCAGCAGCATCAGGGACAGCTCCTACGAGCAGTACTTC

V gene: TRBV7-7
clone size: .
D gene: TRBD2
J gene: TRBJ2-1
CDR3 protein: CASSLARGGHGEQFF
CDR3 DNA: TGTGCCAGCAGCTTAGCACGGGGGGGCCACGGTGAGCAGTTCTTC

V gene: TRBV6-6
clone size: .
D gene: .
J gene: TRBJ1-5
CDR3 protein: CASGPAGNSNQPQHF
CDR3 DNA: TGTGCCAGCGGGCCCGCAGGGAATAGCAATCAGCCCCAGCATTTT

V gene: TRBV5-6
clone size: .
D gene: .
J gene: TRBJ2-3
CDR3 protein: CASSLDRAWDTQYF
CDR3 DNA: TGTGCCAGCAGCTTGGACAGGGCATGGGATACGCAGTATTTT

V gene: TRBV5-5
clone size: .
D gene: .
J gene: TRBJ1-6
CDR3 protein: CASSLEAFSYNSPLHF
CDR3 DNA: TGTGCCAGCAGCTTGGAAGCGTTTTCCTATAATTCACCCCTCCACTTT

V gene: TRBV15
clone size: .
D gene: TRBD1
J gene: TRBJ1-2
CDR3 protein: CATSRNRAAGGLLYGYTF
CDR3 DNA: TGTGCCACCAGCAGGAACAGAGCGGCAGGGGGCCTCCTCTATGGCTACACCTTC

V gene: TRBV24-1
clone size: .
D gene: .
J gene: TRBJ2-2
CDR3 protein: CATSDPAGARGNTGELFF
CDR3 DNA: TGTGCCACCAGTGATCCCGCGGGGGCGAGGGGAAACACCGGGGAGCTGTTTTTT

V gene: TRBV2
clone size: .
D gene: .
J gene: TRBJ1-2
CDR3 protein: CASSEQDRLYGYTF
CDR3 DNA: TGTGCCAGCAGTGAGCAGGACAGACTCTATGGCTACACCTTC

V gene: TRBV18
clone size: .
D gene: TRBD1
J gene: TRBJ1-1
CDR3 protein: CASSPGTGEKNTEAFF
CDR3 DNA: TGTGCCAGCTCACCGGGGACAGGGGAGAAAAACACTGAAGCTTTCTTT

V gene: TRBV27
clone size: .
D gene: TRBD1
J gene: TRBJ2-2
CDR3 protein: CASSPLDRGEGELFF
CDR3 DNA: TGTGCCAGCAGTCCCTTGGACAGGGGAGAGGGGGAGCTGTTTTTT

V gene: TRBV19
clone size: .
D gene: TRBD1
J gene: TRBJ2-7
CDR3 protein: CASSTGTVYEQYF
CDR3 DNA: TGTGCCAGTAGTACCGGGACAGTCTACGAGCAGTACTTC

V gene: TRBV29-1
clone size: .
D gene: .
J gene: TRBJ1-2
CDR3 protein: CSVDKQQHPYGYTF
CDR3 DNA: TGCAGCGTTGATAAACAGCAGCATCCTTACGGCTACACCTTC

V gene: TRBV5-1
clone size: .
D gene: TRBD1
J gene: TRBJ1-5
CDR3 protein: CASSLGQGAGQPQHF
CDR3 DNA: TGCGCCAGCAGCTTAGGACAGGGGGCGGGTCAGCCCCAGCATTTT

V gene: TRBV6-4
clone size: .
D gene: TRBD1
J gene: TRBJ2-3
CDR3 protein: CASSPGTGVTDTQYF
CDR3 DNA: TGTGCCAGCAGTCCCGGGACAGGAGTTACAGATACGCAGTATTTT

V gene: TRBV4-1
clone size: once
D gene: TRBD1
J gene: TRBJ1-1
CDR3 protein: CASSQAGQGANTEAFF
CDR3 DNA: TGCGCCAGCAGCCAAGCGGGACAGGGAGCCAACACTGAAGCTTTCTTT

V gene: TRBV29-1
clone size: many
D gene: TRBD1
J gene: TRBJ1-2
CDR3 protein: CSVVQGGSHYGYTF
CDR3 DNA: TGCAGCGTTGTCCAGGGGGGCTCCCACTATGGCTACACCTTC

V gene: TRBV7-2
clone size: .
D gene: TRBD2
J gene: TRBJ2-1
CDR3 protein: CASTQRGGRYNEQFF
CDR3 DNA: TGTGCCAGCACCCAGCGGGGGGGCCGGTACAATGAGCAGTTCTTC

V gene: TRBV6-5
clone size: once
D gene: .
J gene: TRBJ1-1
CDR3 protein: CASSYGGDTEAFF
CDR3 DNA: TGTGCCAGCAGTTACGGGGGGGACACTGAAGCTTTCTTT

V gene: TRBV29-1
clone size: .
D gene: .
J gene: TRBJ2-1
CDR3 protein: CSVADITSYNEQFF
CDR3 DNA: TGCAGCGTTGCCGACATAACCTCCTACAATGAGCAGTTCTTC

V gene: TRBV5-1
clone size: .
D gene: TRBD2
J gene: TRBJ2-2
CDR3 protein: CASGTSGANTGELFF
CDR3 DNA: TGCGCCAGCGGGACTAGCGGGGCCAACACCGGGGAGCTGTTTTTT

V gene: TRBV2
clone size: .
D gene: TRBD1
J gene: TRBJ2-5
CDR3 protein: CASSAGQAIQETQYF
CDR3 DNA: TGTGCCAGCAGTGCCGGACAGGCTATTCAAGAGACCCAGTACTTC

V gene: TRBV6-5
clone size: .
D gene: TRBD1
J gene: TRBJ2-7
CDR3 protein: CASSSDRLLTYEQYF
CDR3 DNA: TGTGCCAGCAGTTCGGACAGGCTCCTTACCTACGAGCAGTACTTC

V gene: TRBV5-1
clone size: .
D gene: .
J gene: TRBJ2-5
CDR3 protein: CASSLAPGLGQETQYF
CDR3 DNA: TGCGCCAGCAGCTTGGCCCCAGGGTTGGGCCAAGAGACCCAGTACTTC

V gene: TRBV7-7
clone size: .
D gene: .
J gene: TRBJ2-1
CDR3 protein: CASSPTGVAGTEQFF
CDR3 DNA: TGTGCCAGCAGCCCGACAGGGGTAGCGGGTACTGAGCAGTTCTTC